The rows below give T cell receptor beta chains drawn from one sample of a study of blood T cell repertoires in COVID-19. Assay used: immunoSEQ multiplex PCR; TCRdb lists only in-frame clones, some missing. The sample has roughly 240,000 clones; 86% are singletons. The sequenced sample consisted of peripheral blood. Every receptor here comes from a man aged 18 to 29 with active or convalescent COVID-19. CDR3s include the opening cysteine and the closing phenylalanine or tryptophan. D genes are given only for firm matches. Clone size is not always given. Where it is, it says once, few, many or a class for expanded clones.

D gene,clone size,V gene,CDR3 protein
-,-,TRBV30,CAWSEPPGVEQYF
-,-,TRBV20-1,CSASSPRTGELFF
-,-,TRBV24-1,CATSGAGSYGYTF
-,-,TRBV3-1/TRBV3-2,CASSPPFVDEQYF
-,-,TRBV5-1,CASSPGQLNEKLFF
TRBD1,once,TRBV6-5,CATLDREGSPLHF
-,-,TRBV10-3,CAISDRVQETQYF
-,-,TRBV28,CASSLPGYGYTF
-,-,TRBV5-1,CASSLDGVGGGNQPQHF
-,-,TRBV11-1,CASSRGTYYGYTF
-,-,TRBV12-5,CASVSDSIVNQPQHF
TRBD1,-,TRBV6-5,CASSITPGQGNEQFF
TRBD1,once,TRBV6-2/TRBV6-3,CASSYPGQGAYQPQHF
-,-,TRBV3-1/TRBV3-2,CASTQGPNNEKLFF
TRBD1,-,TRBV5-1,CASRGTGAPTEAFF
-,-,TRBV5-5,CASSLEQVRPQHF
-,-,TRBV5-6,CASSSDYEQYF
TRBD1,-,TRBV10-3,CAIKGTGYEQYF
TRBD2,few,TRBV7-8,CASSLAGGTSISNEQYF
-,-,TRBV6-5,CASSYGRNTEAFF
TRBD2,-,TRBV6-6,CASSYPGGGRETQYF
-,-,TRBV19,CASSIDSSYNSPLHF
-,-,TRBV15,CATSRAGGEGYTF